Listed here are 26 T cell receptor beta chains from one sample, sequenced in a study of vaccination and CD4 T cells after COVID-19. These receptors have no identified antigens. Sample treatment: roughly ten-day PBMC culture with coronavirus spike peptide pools or control peptides (ViraFEST assay). During the years 2011-2018, before the COVID-19 pandemic, the unexposed donor's CD4+ T cells were collected. The Oncomine TCR Beta short-read assay was what sequenced the DNA obtained from cultured CD4+ T cells. Genomic DNA was isolated from CD4+ T cells that had been cultured. Using its own MiXCR run on the PCR reads, TCRdb lists one record per CDR3 protein. The table shows some 10,000 distinct CDR3 sequences, with just under 30% occurring only once. Sequences were obtained from CD4+ T cells from blood, cultured in vitro. These receptors all come from a human donor in good health.

This clonotype has more than one count but fewer than ten. The rearrangement links TRBV25-1 to TRBJ2-1; 8 bases are shared with TRBD2. In germline, CDR1 is MGHDK, CDR2 SYGVNS. The CDR3 has 13 amino acids. The junction had 4 bases not matched to a gene; V was cut back by 3 bases and J by 9 bases. The CDR3 sequence: CASSESGSGEQFF. CDR3 in DNA: TGTGCCAGCAGTGAGAGCGGGAGCGGTGAGCAGTTCTTC. The full variable domain, completed using reference TRBV25-1 and TRBJ2-1, is EADIYQTPRYLVIGTGKKITLECSQTMGHDKMYWYQQDPGMELHLIHYSYGVNSTEKGDLSSESTVSRIRTEHFPLTLESARPSHTSQYLCASSESGSGEQFFGPGTRLTVL.

This clonotype has just a few counts. The gene calls are TRBV27 and TRBJ2-5; 12 positions match TRBD2. The CDR3 contains 15 residues. V lost 6 bases and J lost 4; bases outside the gene matches: 6. Germline loops: CDR1 MNHEY, CDR2 SMNVEV (reference sequence). In DNA, the CDR3 is TGTGCCAGCAGGCAACTAGCGGGAGGAGTAGAGACCCAGTACTTC. The encoded protein is CASRQLAGGVETQYF.

This chain joins TRBV5-5 and TRBJ2-3; D is tentatively TRBD1 or TRBD2 (7 bases each). The ends were cut back, 4 bases at V and 6 bases at J, with 24 bases in the middle. CDR3 length: 17 amino acids. CDR1 and CDR2 (germline): SGHKS, YYEKEE (reference sequence). As DNA, the CDR3 is TGTGCCAGCAGCCTTGGGGGGGGACAGTCAAGGCAGGATACGCAGTATTTT. Translating gives CASSLGGGQSRQDTQYF. Variable domain in full (rest from reference TRBV5-5 and TRBJ2-3): DAGVTQSPTHLIKTRGQQVTLRCSPISGHKSVSWYQQVLGQGPQFIFQYYEKEERGRGNFPDRFSARQFPNYSSELNVNALLLGDSALYLCASSLGGGQSRQDTQYFGPGTRLTVL.

This rearrangement joins TRBV25-1 to TRBJ1-2; D perhaps matches TRBD1 (5 bases). The V gene's germline CDR1 is MGHDK and CDR2 SYGVNS. The CDR3 is made up of 15 amino acids. The V gene lost 0 bases and the J gene lost 3 bases, with 11 bases spanning the gap. The CDR3: CASSEYRAGDYGYTF. The CDR3 region has the DNA TGTGCCAGCAGTGAATACAGGGCTGGTGACTATGGCTACACCTTC.

This sequence joins TRBV20-1 and TRBJ2-7; D may be TRBD1 (6 bases). The CDR3 length is 14 residues. Germline V gene lookup returns CDR1 DFQATT and CDR2 SNEGSKA (reference sequence). Trimming pared 6 bases from V and 3 bases from J, leaving 18 bases between. The CDR3 loop reads CSAPRGREVYEQYF. In DNA, the CDR3 is TGCAGTGCGCCCAGGGGAAGGGAAGTCTACGAGCAGTACTTC.

The chain joins TRBV7-2 to TRBJ1-5; 7 bases line up with TRBD1. Germline CDR1 is SGHTA and CDR2 is FQGNSA. After removal of 8 bases from V and 0 bases from J, the junction contained 1 base not matched to a gene. The CDR3 has 13 amino acids. The CDR3 DNA reads TGTGCCAGCGGACAGGATAGCAATCAGCCCCAGCATTTT. Its protein product is CASGQDSNQPQHF.

This clonotype qualifies as medium-sized. The V gene is TRBV25-1, the J gene TRBJ1-5, with D possibly being TRBD1 (5 bases). V was trimmed by 1 base and J by 4 bases, leaving 5 bases between them. This CDR3 is 13 amino acids long. The germline gives CDR1 MGHDK, CDR2 SYGVNS. The CDR3 coding sequence is TGTGCCAGCAGTGAATCAGGGAATCAGCCCCAGCATTTT. It specifies CASSESGNQPQHF.

This chain uses TRBV7-9 with TRBJ1-4, with TRBD1 matching over 8 bases. Trimming at V came to 5 bases and at J to 0 bases, leaving 2 bases not matched to a gene. Germline assignment: CDR1 SEHNR and CDR2 FQNEAQ (reference sequence). The CDR3 runs to 15 residues. The CDR3 nucleotides are TGTGCCAGCAGCGAACAGGGGGCAACTAATGAAAAACTGTTTTTT. Amino acid sequence: CASSEQGATNEKLFF. The full variable domain, rest sourced from reference TRBV7-9 and TRBJ1-4, is DTGVSQNPRHKITKRGQNVTFRCDPISEHNRLYWYRQTLGQGPEFLTYFQNEAQLEKSRLLSDRFSAERPKGSFSTLEIQRTEQGDSAMYLCASSEQGATNEKLFFGSGTQLSVL.

By proportion, this clonotype is medium-sized. This chain connects TRBV24-1 to TRBJ1-2, with 11 nucleotides matching TRBD1. Losses at the gene ends were 3 bases for V and 3 bases for J; bases not matched to a gene: 5. The CDR3 extends over 16 amino acids. Looked up from germline, CDR1 is KGHDR and CDR2 is SFDVKD. The CDR3 DNA sequence: TGTGCCACCAGTGATCGAGGACAGGGGGCCCACTATGGCTACACCTTC. Amino acids: CATSDRGQGAHYGYTF.

V is TRBV6-8 and J is TRBJ2-2; D call uncertain. V lost 8 bases and J lost 6, with 16 bases in between. In germline, CDR1 is MNHGY, CDR2 SAAAGT. This CDR3 has 14 amino acids. The CDR3, as DNA: TGTGCCAGCGGAGACGAGGCAGCGTCCGGGGAGCTGTTTTTT. Its protein product is CASGDEAASGELFF.

The chain is built from TRBV24-1 and TRBJ2-3, with 7 bases lining up with TRBD1. CDR3 length: 17 amino acids. Trimming cost V 3 bases and J 1 base; bases outside gene matches: 9. Germline CDR1 and CDR2: KGHDR and SFDVKD. The CDR3 DNA follows: TGTGCCACCAGTGATCCCAGCCCTACAGGGGGCACAGATACGCAGTATTTT. This sequence encodes CATSDPSPTGGTDTQYF.

This clonotype has more than one count but fewer than ten. The V call is TRBV7-3, the J call TRBJ1-5, with a weak D call TRBD1 (6 bases). Trimming took 1 base from V and 11 from J, leaving 12 bases between them. The V gene's germline CDR1 is SGHTA and CDR2 FQGTGA. CDR3 length: 13 residues. The CDR3 loop reads CASSLKGGQTQHF. DNA for the CDR3: TGTGCCAGCAGCTTAAAGGGGGGGCAGACCCAGCATTTT.

In this sample, this clonotype turned up a few times. This chain connects TRBV6-4 to TRBJ2-1; the match to TRBD2 covers 12 bases. CDR1 and CDR2 (germline): MRHNA, SNTAGT. The CDR3 has 15 amino acids. V lost 0 bases, J lost 6 bases, and 0 bases stayed unmatched. The CDR3: CASSDSTSGSNEQFF. The CDR3 DNA is TGTGCCAGCAGTGACTCGACTAGCGGGAGCAATGAGCAGTTCTTC.

The rearrangement uses TRBV2 and TRBJ1-5; perhaps TRBD1 as D (6 bases). The CDR3 has 16 amino acids. The V and J ends lost 4 bases and 1 base respectively, with 14 bases between them. Germline V gene data show CDR1 as SNHLY and CDR2 as FYNNEI. CDR3 sequence reads: CASSATTGPSNQPQHF. CDR3 nucleotide sequence: TGTGCCAGCAGTGCTACCACAGGGCCGAGCAATCAGCCCCAGCATTTT.

This clonotype has just one count. The chain has TRBV28 and TRBJ2-3, with 10 bases matching TRBD1. V dropped 11 bases and J dropped 10; count of bases not matched to a gene: 18. This CDR3 has 15 amino acids. CDR1 and CDR2 (germline): MDHEN, SYDVKM. CDR3 protein: CASKTGTGEGVSQYF. DNA of the CDR3: TGTGCCTCCAAAACCGGGACAGGGGAGGGGGTATCGCAGTATTTT. Together with reference TRBV28 and TRBJ2-3, the CDR3 gives the full variable domain: DVKVTQSSRYLVKRTGEKVFLECVQDMDHENMFWYRQDPGLGLRLIYFSYDVKMKEKGDIPEGYSVSREKKERFSLILESASTNQTSMYLCASKTGTGEGVSQYFGPGTRLTVL.

This clonotype showed up just a few times. The gene calls are TRBV27 and TRBJ2-2, with TRBD1 identical over 9 bases. CDR3 size: 16 residues. CDR1 is MNHEY and CDR2 is SMNVEV in the germline V gene (reference sequence). V shed 3 bases, J shed 7 bases, and the junction held 9 bases outside the gene matches. The CDR3 DNA reads TGTGCCAGCAGTTTCTTGGGACAGGGAGGTGTCGGGGAGCTGTTTTTT. This sequence encodes CASSFLGQGGVGELFF.

The chain recombines TRBV4-1 with TRBJ2-7; maybe TRBD2 (5 bases). Germline V CDR1 and CDR2: MGHRA, YSYEKL. CDR3 length: 15 amino acids. Trimming took 4 bases from V and 4 from J, leaving 17 bases between them. The CDR3 nucleotides are TGCGCCAGCAGCCGCGTAGCCGGGGAAGGTTACGAGCAGTACTTC. As protein: CASSRVAGEGYEQYF.

This clonotype has more than one count but fewer than ten. V gene TRBV2 combines with J gene TRBJ2-7, with D possibly matching TRBD2 (5 bases). The length of the CDR3 is 14 residues. Trimming cost V 5 bases and J 3 bases, with 14 bases left between them. CDR1 SNHLY and CDR2 FYNNEI come from the germline V gene. CDR3 in DNA: TGTGCCAGCAGTTTGGACTCGCCCCACTACGAGCAGTACTTC. Its translation: CASSLDSPHYEQYF.

The chain is built from TRBV6-1 and TRBJ2-3, with 9 nucleotides matching TRBD2. Germline-derived CDR1 and CDR2 are MNHNS and SASEGT. The CDR3 has 13 residues. V was clipped by 9 bases and J by 7 bases; unmatched bases: 8. Here the CDR3 reads CASSSGGTNTQYF. The CDR3 DNA reads TGTGCCAGTAGTAGCGGGGGCACGAATACGCAGTATTTT.

V and J are TRBV15 and TRBJ2-7; D is unresolved. Trimming left V 4 bases short and J 3 bases short, with 13 bases between. Germline lookup yields CDR1 LNHNV and CDR2 YYDKDF (reference sequence). CDR3 length: 14 residues. CDR3: CATSKTPTIYEQYF. DNA of the CDR3: TGTGCCACCAGCAAGACCCCGACGATCTACGAGCAGTACTTC.

This clonotype is classed as medium-sized. V and J are TRBV6-4 and TRBJ2-5, with 8 nucleotides matching TRBD1. CDR3 size: 15 residues. With V trimmed by 3 bases and J by 4 bases, 7 bases remained unmatched. Looked up from germline, CDR1 is MRHNA and CDR2 is SNTAGT. The CDR3 region has the DNA TGTGCCAGCAGTGAGGTTGCAGGGGGCGGAGAGACCCAGTACTTC. Translated: CASSEVAGGGETQYF.

The genes are TRBV14 and TRBJ2-1; 9 bases are shared with TRBD2. Germline CDR1 reads SGHDN; CDR2 reads FVKESK. This CDR3 is 15 amino acids long. The V gene end was trimmed by 3 bases and the J gene end by 8 bases; junction bases not matched to a gene: 8. The CDR3 protein is CASSQTAGGRDEQFF. The CDR3 DNA sequence: TGTGCCAGCAGCCAGACAGCGGGAGGACGGGATGAGCAGTTCTTC.

This clonotype was detected only a few times. Germline and junction disagree at one end, which may indicate a read error. The rearrangement links TRBV7-6 to TRBJ2-3, with 8 bases identical to TRBD1. Looked up from germline, CDR1 is SGHVS and CDR2 is FNYEAQ. The CDR3 totals 14 residues. The chain's CDR3 is CASSLGQGTDTQYF. The CDR3 region has the DNA TGTGCTAGCAGCTTAGGACAGGGAACAGATACGCAGTATTTT.

The genes are TRBV7-9 and TRBJ2-5; no definite D call. The germline gives CDR1 SEHNR, CDR2 FQNEAQ (reference sequence). This CDR3 has 13 amino acids. Trimming took 5 bases from V and 0 from J, leaving 7 bases between them. CDR3 sequence reads: CASSDRNQETQYF. The CDR3 nucleotides read TGTGCCAGCAGCGACCGGAACCAAGAGACCCAGTACTTC.

The V call is TRBV5-8, the J call TRBJ1-1; D remains unclear. CDR1 SGHTS and CDR2 YDEGEE come from the germline V gene. The V and J ends lost 9 bases and 0 bases respectively, with 12 bases between them. CDR3 length: 13 amino acids. The CDR3 nucleotides are TGTGCCACCGCCATCACCCTGAACACTGAAGCTTTCTTT. This translates into CATAITLNTEAFF.

In this sample, this clonotype is hyperexpanded. The chain is built from TRBV6-2 or TRBV6-3 and TRBJ1-1; TRBD1 is a possible D gene (5 bases). The CDR3 is 14 residues long. Germline CDR1 MNHEY, CDR2 SVGEGT. The V gene lost 2 bases and the J gene lost 0 bases, with 7 bases spanning the gap. This CDR3 reads CASSYDSMNTEAFF. CDR3 coding DNA: TGTGCCAGCAGTTACGACAGCATGAACACTGAAGCTTTCTTT.